Below, one TCR beta chain is given with its context. Participants, about 18 to 90 years old, spanned some 23 US areas. The sample originates from a study of blood T cell repertoires in COVID-19. CDR1 and CDR2 (germline): SEHNR, FQNEAQ (reference sequence). V lost 1 base and J lost 2, with 9 bases in between. The CDR3 runs to 14 residues. TCRdb keeps only in-frame clones here, not all; method: immunoSEQ multiplex PCR. The table has some 400,000 clones, 85% to 90% seen once. Source material: PBMCs or T cells enriched from blood (not recorded which). The sequence was obtained from a man aged 30-40 years who had recovered from COVID-19. The V and J genes are TRBV7-9 and TRBJ2-7, with a weak D call TRBD1 (6 bases). CDR3 sequence reads: CASSLDGGTYEQYF. In nucleotides, the CDR3 is TGTGCCAGCAGCTTAGATGGGGGCACCTACGAGCAGTACTTC.